The T cell receptor (beta chain) described here comes from a study of T-cell memory formation after mild COVID-19. CDR1 and CDR2 from the germline V gene are MDHEN and SYDVKM. Trimming cost V 5 bases and J 4 bases, with 14 bases left between them. This CDR3 is 14 amino acids long. TCRdb independently ran MiXCR on the 5' RACE reads; one entry per CDR3 protein. This sample has approximately 500,000 distinct CDR3 sequences, with roughly 23% found just once. This clonotype turned up a few times. This clonotype was sampled from an adult woman who had mild COVID-19 (a few samples of this study predate the infection). Cell type and time point are not known. The chain combines TRBV28 with TRBJ1-2; the D gene is possibly TRBD1 (6 bases). Source material: PBMCs or a T cell subset sorted from them (not recorded which). The CDR3 sequence: CASSDRLSTYGYTF. Written as DNA, the CDR3 is TGTGCCAGCAGTGACAGGCTTTCCACCTATGGCTACACCTTC.